The 17 T cell receptor beta chains below were found in one sample sequenced in a study of identical twins. TCRdb independently ran MiXCR on the 5' RACE reads; one entry per CDR3 protein. The data contain around 450,000 distinct CDR3 sequences, 13% to 15% of them seen just once; the ten biggest clones take up about 0.54%. The data were also submitted as part of a second study, on yellow fever vaccine responses in identical twins.

The sample comprised CD4+ T cells sorted from blood. The receptors stem from a woman aged 18-35 years in good health.

This clonotype occurred a few times. V gene TRBV7-2 combines with J gene TRBJ2-7; D is unclear. CDR3 length equals 13 residues. V was pared by 6 bases and J by 0 bases, with 9 bases between. Germline CDR1 reads SGHTA; CDR2 reads FQGNSA. CDR3 region: CASSTYTSYEQYF. The CDR3 DNA is TGTGCCAGCAGTACGTATACCTCCTACGAGCAGTACTTC.

Only a few counts were recorded for this clonotype. The chain has TRBV5-6 and TRBJ2-1; possible D gene TRBD1, 6 bases. This CDR3 spans 16 amino acids. The germline V and J ends were trimmed by 0 bases and 3 bases, with 13 bases remaining between them. The V gene's germline CDR1 is SGHDT and CDR2 YYEEEE. The CDR3 region has the DNA TGTGCCAGCAGCTTGGAAGTGGGGGCCCTCTACAATGAGCAGTTCTTC. Encoded protein: CASSLEVGALYNEQFF.

This sequence joins TRBV12-3 or TRBV12-4 and TRBJ2-7; 7 bases agree with TRBD2. The CDR3 sequence is 15 residues long. V shed 6 bases and J 2 bases; nucleotides not matched to a gene: 10. CDR3 in DNA: TGTGCCAGCAGAATGAGCGGAGCGGGGACCTACGAGCAGTACTTC. Encoded protein: CASRMSGAGTYEQYF.

This clonotype was counted many times. The V call is TRBV5-1, the J call TRBJ2-2, with D possibly being TRBD2 (6 bases). V was pared by 0 bases and J by 4 bases, with 10 bases between. The CDR3 is 15 residues long. Looked up from germline, CDR1 is SGHRS and CDR2 is YFSETQ. The CDR3 DNA follows: TGCGCCAGCAGCTTGGACGGGGGTTTCACCGGGGAGCTGTTTTTT. Protein product: CASSLDGGFTGELFF.

The CDR3 region is CASSLRRYETQYF. CDR3 nucleotides: TGTGCCAGCAGTTTGCGACGATACGAGACCCAGTACTTC. This chain connects TRBV12-3 or TRBV12-4 to TRBJ2-5; D is unresolved. The CDR3 covers 13 residues. V was pared by 3 bases and J by 5 bases, with 10 bases between.

This clonotype showed up just a few times. The chain couples TRBV3-1 to TRBJ2-1; a possible D gene is TRBD2 (6 bases). This CDR3 is built from 14 residues. V lost 2 bases and J 7 bases, leaving 12 bases between the germline ends. CDR1 is LGHDT, CDR2 YNNKEL, per germline (reference sequence). CDR3 region: CASSQPGLQNEQFF. The CDR3, as DNA: TGTGCCAGCAGCCAACCGGGACTCCAGAATGAGCAGTTCTTC.

This clonotype was seen a few times. The chain joins TRBV5-6 to TRBJ1-1; D not resolved. Germline V gene sequence: CDR1 SGHDT, CDR2 YYEEEE. With 0 bases removed from V and 10 bases from J, the gap between germline ends came to 13 bases. This CDR3 contains 13 residues. CDR3 DNA sequence: TGTGCCAGCAGCTTGGCCTCCGGGGTAGCAGCTTTCTTT. It specifies CASSLASGVAAFF.

This clonotype occurred a few times. DNA of the CDR3: TGCAGCGCCCCTCCGCAGTATTTT. Amino acid sequence: CSAPPQYF. V and J are TRBV29-1 and TRBJ2-3; D not certain. The V gene lost 7 bases and the J gene lost 10 bases, with 6 bases spanning the gap. The germline CDR1 and CDR2 sequences are SQVTM and ANQGSEA. The CDR3 covers 8 residues.

This clonotype was seen more than once but under ten times. The chain employs TRBV7-9 and TRBJ2-1, with 12 bases aligning to TRBD2. CDR3 length: 14 amino acids. Per the germline V gene, CDR1 is SEHNR and CDR2 is FQNEAQ (reference sequence). Trimming removed 5 bases from V and 15 bases from J; junction bases left unmatched: 11. CDR3 DNA: TGTGCCAGCAGCGGCGGGACTAGCGGGCCAACGGGGTTCTTC. The encoded protein is CASSGGTSGPTGFF.

The rearrangement joins TRBV11-1 to TRBJ2-1; D tentatively reads TRBD1 or TRBD2 (5 bases each). There are 16 residues in the CDR3. Between the trimmed V and J ends, which lost 5 bases and 3 bases, there was a span of 17 bases. Looked up from germline, CDR1 is SGHAT and CDR2 is FQDESV (reference sequence). The CDR3 DNA is TGTGCCAGCAGCCCTACCGGGGCTAGAAGCTACAATGAGCAGTTCTTC. Its translation is CASSPTGARSYNEQFF. The complete variable domain, with remaining parts taken from reference TRBV11-1 and TRBJ2-1, reads EAEVAQSPRYKITEKSQAVAFWCDPISGHATLYWYRQILGQGPELLVQFQDESVVDDSQLPKDRFSAERLKGVDSTLKIQPAELGDSAMYLCASSPTGARSYNEQFFGPGTRLTVL.

The chain couples TRBV5-6 to TRBJ2-1; D remains unclear. The germline V and J ends were trimmed by 4 bases and 0 bases, with 14 bases remaining between them. This CDR3 is 16 amino acids long. Germline V gene data show CDR1 as SGHDT and CDR2 as YYEEEE. The CDR3 protein is CASSPELLASYNEQFF. The CDR3 DNA is TGTGCCAGCAGCCCCGAACTGCTGGCCTCCTACAATGAGCAGTTCTTC.

This chain joins TRBV2 and TRBJ2-3, with TRBD2 matching 8 bases. The ends lost 8 bases at V and 2 bases at J; junction bases unmatched: 9. The V gene's germline CDR1 is SNHLY and CDR2 FYNNEI. There are 15 residues in the CDR3. The CDR3 nucleotides are TGTGCCAGCGTAACGGCGGGGGGATACACAGATACGCAGTATTTT. Its translation: CASVTAGGYTDTQYF.

As concerns this clonotype: This may arise from a read error, as a much more abundant clone is one base away. The chain recombines TRBV12-3 or TRBV12-4 with TRBJ2-2; perhaps TRBD1 as D (6 bases). The CDR3 covers 14 residues. The V and J ends lost 9 bases and 7 bases respectively, with 18 bases between them. This CDR3 reads CARRSSGTHGELFF. In DNA form, the CDR3 reads TGTGCCAGAAGATCTTCCGGGACACACGGGGAGCTGTTTTTT.

The chain recombines TRBV5-6 with TRBJ2-5, with D possibly TRBD2 on 6 matching bases. CDR3 length: 13 residues. The germline V gene has CDR1 SGHDT and CDR2 YYEEEE. With 1 base removed from V and 7 bases from J, the gap between germline ends came to 11 bases. The CDR3 protein is CASSLRLVRTQYF. CDR3 DNA sequence: TGTGCCAGCAGCTTGAGACTAGTAAGGACCCAGTACTTC.

The chain joins TRBV7-2 to TRBJ2-7; 9 bases line up with TRBD2. The CDR3 extends over 14 amino acids. The germline CDR1 and CDR2 sequences are SGHTA and FQGNSA. The V gene end was trimmed by 3 bases and the J gene end by 7 bases; junction bases not matched to a gene: 7. The CDR3 DNA is TGTGCCAGCAGCTTGATAGCGGGGGCGGGGGAGCAGTACTTC. Its translation: CASSLIAGAGEQYF.

This chain joins TRBV5-1 and TRBJ1-4; D remains ambiguous. CDR1 is SGHRS, CDR2 YFSETQ, per germline. The CDR3 has 14 amino acids. Deletions cut 3 bases from V and 8 bases from J, with 14 bases between. CDR3 sequence (DNA): TGCGCCAGCAGCTGGTCAGCTAGCGGAGAAAAACTGTTTTTT. Translated: CASSWSASGEKLFF.

This clonotype appeared a few times. The V gene is TRBV12-3 or TRBV12-4, the J gene TRBJ1-2, with 7 bases fitting TRBD1. The CDR3 is 13 amino acids. With 6 bases clipped from V and 8 bases from J, the junction kept 9 bases outside the gene matches. The chain's CDR3 is CASSPLRGRGYTF. The CDR3 DNA is TGTGCCAGCAGCCCCCTAAGGGGGCGAGGCTACACCTTC.